This entry features one TCR beta chain sequence. Its cognate antigen is unknown. This record belongs to a study of identical twins. Study-wide results and caveats: Out-of-frame alpha sequences shared between twins exhibited an excess of low generation probability. Partial confounding of zero-insertion analyses by invariant MAIT and iNKT cells was possible.

This CDR3 spans 16 amino acids. Through template switching, a universal primer site was introduced, and the cDNA contained unique molecular identifiers. One entry per CDR3 protein, called by TCRdb with MiXCR from the 5' RACE reads. The repertoire includes around 1.7 million distinct CDR3 sequences, about 32% of them detected once, and 0.25% to 0.3% sits in the top ten. This receptor was obtained from a newborn girl in good health. Sequences were obtained from cord blood. The chain uses TRBV21-1 and TRBJ1-5. TRBV21-1 is a documented pseudogene. The CDR3 protein is CASSKPGEGLGQPQHF. In DNA form, the CDR3 reads TGTGCCAGCAGCAAACCGGGCGAGGGACTTGGTCAGCCCCAGCATTTT.